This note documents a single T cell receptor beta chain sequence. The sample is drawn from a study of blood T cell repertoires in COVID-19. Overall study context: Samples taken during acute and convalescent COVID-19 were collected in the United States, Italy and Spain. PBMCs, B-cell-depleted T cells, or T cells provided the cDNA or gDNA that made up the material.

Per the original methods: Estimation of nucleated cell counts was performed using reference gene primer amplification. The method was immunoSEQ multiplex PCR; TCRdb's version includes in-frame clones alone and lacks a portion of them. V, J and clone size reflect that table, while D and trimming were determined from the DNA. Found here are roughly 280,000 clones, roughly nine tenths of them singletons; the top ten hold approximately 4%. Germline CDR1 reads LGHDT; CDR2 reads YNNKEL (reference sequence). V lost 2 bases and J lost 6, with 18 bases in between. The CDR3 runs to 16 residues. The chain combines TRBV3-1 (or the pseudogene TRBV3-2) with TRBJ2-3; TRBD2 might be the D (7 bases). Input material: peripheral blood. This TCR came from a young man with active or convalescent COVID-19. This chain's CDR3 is CASSQTPAGEGDTQYF. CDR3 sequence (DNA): TGTGCCAGCAGCCAAACCCCGGCAGGGGAGGGTGATACGCAGTATTTT.